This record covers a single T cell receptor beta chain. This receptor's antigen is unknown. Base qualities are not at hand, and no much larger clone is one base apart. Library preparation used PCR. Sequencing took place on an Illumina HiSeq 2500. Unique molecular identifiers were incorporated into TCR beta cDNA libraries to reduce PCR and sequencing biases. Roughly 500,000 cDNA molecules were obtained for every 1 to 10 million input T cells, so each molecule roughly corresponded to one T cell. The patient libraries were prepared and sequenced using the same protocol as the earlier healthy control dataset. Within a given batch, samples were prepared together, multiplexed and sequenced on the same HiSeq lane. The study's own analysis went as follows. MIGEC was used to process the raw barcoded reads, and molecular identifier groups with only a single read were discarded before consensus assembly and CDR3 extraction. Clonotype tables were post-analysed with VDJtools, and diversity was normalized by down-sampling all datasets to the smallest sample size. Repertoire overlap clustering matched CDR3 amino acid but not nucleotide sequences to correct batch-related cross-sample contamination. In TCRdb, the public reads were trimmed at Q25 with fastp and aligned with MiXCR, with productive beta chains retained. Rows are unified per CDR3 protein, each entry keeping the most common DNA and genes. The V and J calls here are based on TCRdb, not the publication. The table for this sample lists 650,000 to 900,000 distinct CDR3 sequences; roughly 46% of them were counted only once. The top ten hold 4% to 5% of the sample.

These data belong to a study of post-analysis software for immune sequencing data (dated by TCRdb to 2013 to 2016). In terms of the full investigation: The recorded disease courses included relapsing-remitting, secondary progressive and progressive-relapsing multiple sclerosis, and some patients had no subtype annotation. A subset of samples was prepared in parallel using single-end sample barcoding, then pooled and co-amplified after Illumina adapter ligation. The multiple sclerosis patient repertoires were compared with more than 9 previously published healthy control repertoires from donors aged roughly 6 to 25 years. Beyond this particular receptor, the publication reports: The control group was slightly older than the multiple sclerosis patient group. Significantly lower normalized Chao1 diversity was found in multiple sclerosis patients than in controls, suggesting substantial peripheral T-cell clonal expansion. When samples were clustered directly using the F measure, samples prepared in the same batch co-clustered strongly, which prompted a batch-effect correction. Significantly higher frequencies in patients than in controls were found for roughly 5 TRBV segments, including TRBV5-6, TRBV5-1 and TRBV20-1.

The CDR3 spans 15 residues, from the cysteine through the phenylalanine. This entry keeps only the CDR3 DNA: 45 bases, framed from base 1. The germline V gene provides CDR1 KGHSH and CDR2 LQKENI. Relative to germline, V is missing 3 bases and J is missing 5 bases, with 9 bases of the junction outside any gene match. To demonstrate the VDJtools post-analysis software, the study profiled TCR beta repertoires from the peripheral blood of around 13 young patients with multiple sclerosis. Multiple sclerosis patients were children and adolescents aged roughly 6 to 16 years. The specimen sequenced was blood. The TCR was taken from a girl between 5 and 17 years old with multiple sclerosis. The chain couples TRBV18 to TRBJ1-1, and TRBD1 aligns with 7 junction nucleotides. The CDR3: CASSPGTAKGTEAFF. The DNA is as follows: TGTGCCAGCTCACCCGGGACAGCCAAGGGGACTGAAGCTTTCTTT.